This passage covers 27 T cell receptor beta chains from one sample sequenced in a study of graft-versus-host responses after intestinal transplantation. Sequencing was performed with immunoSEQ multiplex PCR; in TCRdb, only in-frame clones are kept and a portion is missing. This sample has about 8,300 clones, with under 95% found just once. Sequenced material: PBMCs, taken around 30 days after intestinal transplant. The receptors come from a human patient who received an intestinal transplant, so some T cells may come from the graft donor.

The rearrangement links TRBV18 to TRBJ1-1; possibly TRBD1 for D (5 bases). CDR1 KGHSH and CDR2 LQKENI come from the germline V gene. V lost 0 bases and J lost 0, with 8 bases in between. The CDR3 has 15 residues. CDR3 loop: CASSPPAGMNTEAFF. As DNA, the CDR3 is TGTGCCAGCTCACCACCGGCAGGGATGAACACTGAAGCTTTCTTT.

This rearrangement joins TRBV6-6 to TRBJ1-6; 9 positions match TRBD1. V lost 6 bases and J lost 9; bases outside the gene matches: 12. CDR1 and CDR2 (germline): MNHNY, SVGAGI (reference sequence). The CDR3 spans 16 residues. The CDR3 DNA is TGTGCCAGCAGCAACTCGGGACAGGGCTTTGTTTCACCCCTCCACTTT. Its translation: CASSNSGQGFVSPLHF.

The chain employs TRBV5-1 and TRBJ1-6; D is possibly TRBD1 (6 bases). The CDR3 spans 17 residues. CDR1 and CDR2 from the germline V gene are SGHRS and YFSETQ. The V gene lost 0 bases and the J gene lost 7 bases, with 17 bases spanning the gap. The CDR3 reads CASSLDGSGVYNSPLHF. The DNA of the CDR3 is TGCGCCAGCAGCTTGGATGGTTCAGGGGTTTACAATTCACCCCTCCACTTT.

In nucleotides, the CDR3 is TGTGCCAGTAGTATGCGGCAGGGTTACGGGAACACCGGGGAGCTGTTTTTT. Protein sequence: CASSMRQGYGNTGELFF. J is TRBJ2-2 and V is TRBV19; D may be TRBD1 (5 bases). Trimming removed 3 bases at V and 1 base at J, with 15 bases between. Germline V gene sequence: CDR1 LNHDA, CDR2 SQIVND (reference sequence). The CDR3 totals 17 residues.

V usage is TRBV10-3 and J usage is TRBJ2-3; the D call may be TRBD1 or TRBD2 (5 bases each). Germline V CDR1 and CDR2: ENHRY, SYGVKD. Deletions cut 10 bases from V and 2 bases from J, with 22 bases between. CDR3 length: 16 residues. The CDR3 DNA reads TGTGCCACCACATTGGCCTTCCCGGGGACCACAGATACGCAGTATTTT. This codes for CATTLAFPGTTDTQYF.

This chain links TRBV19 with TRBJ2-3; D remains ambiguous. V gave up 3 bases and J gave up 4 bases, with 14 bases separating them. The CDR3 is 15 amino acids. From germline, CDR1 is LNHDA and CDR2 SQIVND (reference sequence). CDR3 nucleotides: TGTGCCAGTAGTATTTCGTTAGCTTCGCCAGATACGCAGTATTTT. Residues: CASSISLASPDTQYF.

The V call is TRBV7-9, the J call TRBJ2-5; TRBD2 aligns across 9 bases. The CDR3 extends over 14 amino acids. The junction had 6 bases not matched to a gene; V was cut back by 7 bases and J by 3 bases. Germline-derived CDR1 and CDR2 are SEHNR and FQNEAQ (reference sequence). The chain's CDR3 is CASTLIAGEETQYF. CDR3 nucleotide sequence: TGTGCCAGCACCCTAATAGCGGGGGAAGAGACCCAGTACTTC.

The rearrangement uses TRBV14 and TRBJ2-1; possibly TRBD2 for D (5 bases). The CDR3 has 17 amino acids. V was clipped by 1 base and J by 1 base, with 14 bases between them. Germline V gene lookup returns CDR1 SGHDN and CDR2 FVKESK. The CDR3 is CASSQGESGWSYNEQFF. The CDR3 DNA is TGTGCCAGCAGCCAAGGCGAGTCGGGGTGGTCCTACAATGAGCAGTTCTTC.

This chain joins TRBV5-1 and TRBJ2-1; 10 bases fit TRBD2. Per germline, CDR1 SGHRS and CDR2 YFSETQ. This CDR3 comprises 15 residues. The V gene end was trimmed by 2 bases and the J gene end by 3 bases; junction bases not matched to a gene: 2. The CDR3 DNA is TGCGCCAGCAGCTTACCTAGCGGGGGCTACAATGAGCAGTTCTTC. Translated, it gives CASSLPSGGYNEQFF.

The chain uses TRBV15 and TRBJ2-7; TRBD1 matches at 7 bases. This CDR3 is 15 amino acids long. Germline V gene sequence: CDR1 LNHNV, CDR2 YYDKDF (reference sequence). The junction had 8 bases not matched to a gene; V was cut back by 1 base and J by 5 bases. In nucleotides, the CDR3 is TGTGCCACCAGCAGAGTAGCCGACAGGGTTGACGAGCAGTACTTC. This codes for CATSRVADRVDEQYF.

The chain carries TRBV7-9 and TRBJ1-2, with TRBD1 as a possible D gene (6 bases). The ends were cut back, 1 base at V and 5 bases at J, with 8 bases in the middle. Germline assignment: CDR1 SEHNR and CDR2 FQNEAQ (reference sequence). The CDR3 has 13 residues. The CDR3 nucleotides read TGTGCCAGCAGCTTAGGTAGGGGGTATGGCTACACCTTC. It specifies CASSLGRGYGYTF. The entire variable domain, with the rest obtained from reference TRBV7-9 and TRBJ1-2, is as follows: DTGVSQNPRHKITKRGQNVTFRCDPISEHNRLYWYRQTLGQGPEFLTYFQNEAQLEKSRLLSDRFSAERPKGSFSTLEIQRTEQGDSAMYLCASSLGRGYGYTFGSGTRLTVV.

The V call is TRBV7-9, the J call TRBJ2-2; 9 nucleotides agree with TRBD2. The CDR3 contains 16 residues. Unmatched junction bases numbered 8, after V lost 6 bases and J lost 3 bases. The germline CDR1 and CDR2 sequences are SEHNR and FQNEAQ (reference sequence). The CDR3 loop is CASRNAGGPHTGELFF. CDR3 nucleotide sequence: TGTGCCAGCAGAAACGCGGGGGGGCCGCACACCGGGGAGCTGTTTTTT.

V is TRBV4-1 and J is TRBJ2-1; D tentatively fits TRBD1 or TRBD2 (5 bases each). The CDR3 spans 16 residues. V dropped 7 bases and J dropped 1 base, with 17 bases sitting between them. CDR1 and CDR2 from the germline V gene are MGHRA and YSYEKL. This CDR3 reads CASKRGEGTSYNEQFF. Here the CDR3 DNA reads TGCGCCAGCAAAAGGGGAGAGGGTACTTCCTACAATGAGCAGTTCTTC.

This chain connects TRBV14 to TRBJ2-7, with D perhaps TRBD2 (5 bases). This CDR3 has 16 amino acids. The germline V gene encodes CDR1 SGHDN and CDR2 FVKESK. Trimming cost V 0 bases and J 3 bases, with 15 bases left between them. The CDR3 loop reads CASSQDKFGEIYEQYF. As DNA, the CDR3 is TGTGCCAGCAGCCAAGATAAGTTCGGGGAGATCTACGAGCAGTACTTC. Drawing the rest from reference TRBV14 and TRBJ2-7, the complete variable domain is EAGVTQFPSHSVIEKGQTVTLRCDPISGHDNLYWYRRVMGKEIKFLLHFVKESKQDESGMPNNRFLAERTGGTYSTLKVQPAELEDSGVYFCASSQDKFGEIYEQYFGPGTRLTVT.

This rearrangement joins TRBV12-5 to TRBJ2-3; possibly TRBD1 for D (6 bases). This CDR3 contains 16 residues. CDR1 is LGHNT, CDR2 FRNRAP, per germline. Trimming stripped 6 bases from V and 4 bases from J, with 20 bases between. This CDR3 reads CASGSLGGAFSDTQYF. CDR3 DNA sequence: TGTGCTAGTGGCTCCCTTGGGGGCGCTTTCTCAGATACGCAGTATTTT.

CDR3 nucleotides: TGTGCCACCAGTGCAGACGCAGGAGGCGGCTACACCTTC. This encodes CATSADAGGGYTF. The chain uses TRBV15 and TRBJ1-2, with D unclear. V was pared by 6 bases and J by 8 bases, with 16 bases between. The CDR3 has 13 amino acids. The germline V gene encodes CDR1 LNHNV and CDR2 YYDKDF (reference sequence).

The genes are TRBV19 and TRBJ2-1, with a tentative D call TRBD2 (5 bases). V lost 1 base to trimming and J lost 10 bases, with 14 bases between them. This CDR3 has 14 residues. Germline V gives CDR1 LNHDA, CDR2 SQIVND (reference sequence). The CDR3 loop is CASSIAVGVWEQFF. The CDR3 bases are TGTGCCAGTAGTATAGCCGTGGGAGTCTGGGAGCAGTTCTTC. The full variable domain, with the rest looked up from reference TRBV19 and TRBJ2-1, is DGGITQSPKYLFRKEGQNVTLSCEQNLNHDAMYWYRQDPGQGLRLIYYSQIVNDFQKGDIAEGYSVSREKKESFPLTVTSAQKNPTAFYLCASSIAVGVWEQFFGPGTRLTVL.

This chain's CDR3 is CASREQTNVEQFF. In DNA form, the CDR3 reads TGTGCCAGCAGAGAGCAGACTAACGTGGAGCAGTTCTTC. The rearrangement uses TRBV7-9 and TRBJ2-1; a possible D gene is TRBD2 (5 bases). CDR3 length: 13 residues. Germline CDR1 SEHNR, CDR2 FQNEAQ (reference sequence). The germline V and J ends were trimmed by 6 bases and 10 bases, with 16 bases remaining between them.

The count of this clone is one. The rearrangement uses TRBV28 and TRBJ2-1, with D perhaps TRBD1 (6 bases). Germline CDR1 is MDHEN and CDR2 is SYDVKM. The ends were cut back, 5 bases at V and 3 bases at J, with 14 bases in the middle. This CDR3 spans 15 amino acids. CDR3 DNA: TGTGCCAGCAGTGCCGGGACAATGGTCTACAATGAGCAGTTCTTC. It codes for CASSAGTMVYNEQFF.

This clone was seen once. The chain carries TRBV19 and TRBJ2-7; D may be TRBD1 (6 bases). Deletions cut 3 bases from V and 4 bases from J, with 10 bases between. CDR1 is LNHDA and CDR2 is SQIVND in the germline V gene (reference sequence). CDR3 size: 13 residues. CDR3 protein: CASSMGHYYEQYF. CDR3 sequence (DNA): TGTGCCAGTAGTATGGGACATTATTACGAGCAGTACTTC.

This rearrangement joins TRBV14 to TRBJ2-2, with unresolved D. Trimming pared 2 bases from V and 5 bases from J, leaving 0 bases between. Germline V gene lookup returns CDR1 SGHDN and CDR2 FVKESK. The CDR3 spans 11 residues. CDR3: CASSQTGELFF. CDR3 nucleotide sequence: TGTGCCAGCAGCCAAACCGGGGAGCTGTTTTTT. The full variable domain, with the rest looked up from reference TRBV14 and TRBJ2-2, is EAGVTQFPSHSVIEKGQTVTLRCDPISGHDNLYWYRRVMGKEIKFLLHFVKESKQDESGMPNNRFLAERTGGTYSTLKVQPAELEDSGVYFCASSQTGELFFGEGSRLTVL.

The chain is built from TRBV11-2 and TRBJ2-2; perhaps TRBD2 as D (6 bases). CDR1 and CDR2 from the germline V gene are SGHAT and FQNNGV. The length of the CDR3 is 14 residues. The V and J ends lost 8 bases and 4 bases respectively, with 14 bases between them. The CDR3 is CASSWGLTTGELFF. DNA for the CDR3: TGTGCCAGCTCGTGGGGACTTACCACCGGGGAGCTGTTTTTT.

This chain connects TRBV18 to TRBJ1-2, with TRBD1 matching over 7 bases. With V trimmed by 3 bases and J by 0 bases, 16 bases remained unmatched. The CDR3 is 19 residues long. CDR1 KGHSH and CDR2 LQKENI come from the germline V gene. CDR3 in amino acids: CASSPVQGQVALPNYGYTF. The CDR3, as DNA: TGTGCCAGCTCACCTGTACAAGGACAGGTCGCCCTCCCTAACTATGGCTACACCTTC.

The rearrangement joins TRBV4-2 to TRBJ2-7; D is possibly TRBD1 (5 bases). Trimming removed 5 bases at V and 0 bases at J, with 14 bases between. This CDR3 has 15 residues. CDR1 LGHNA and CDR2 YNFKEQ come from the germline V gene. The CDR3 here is CASSFQGSLSYEQYF. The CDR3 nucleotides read TGTGCCAGCAGCTTCCAGGGATCCCTCTCCTACGAGCAGTACTTC.

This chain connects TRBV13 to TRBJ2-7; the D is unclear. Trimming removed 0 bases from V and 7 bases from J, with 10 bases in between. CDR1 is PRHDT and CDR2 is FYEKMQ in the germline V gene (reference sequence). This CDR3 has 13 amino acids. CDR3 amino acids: CASSLGRSREQYF. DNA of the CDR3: TGTGCCAGCAGCTTAGGCCGTAGCCGGGAGCAGTACTTC.

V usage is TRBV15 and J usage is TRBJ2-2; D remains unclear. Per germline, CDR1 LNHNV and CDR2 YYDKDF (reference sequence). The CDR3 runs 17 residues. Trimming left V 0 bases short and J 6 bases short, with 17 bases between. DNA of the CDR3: TGTGCCACCAGCAGAGATGGGCAGCCTACCGAGGCCGGGGAGCTGTTTTTT. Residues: CATSRDGQPTEAGELFF.

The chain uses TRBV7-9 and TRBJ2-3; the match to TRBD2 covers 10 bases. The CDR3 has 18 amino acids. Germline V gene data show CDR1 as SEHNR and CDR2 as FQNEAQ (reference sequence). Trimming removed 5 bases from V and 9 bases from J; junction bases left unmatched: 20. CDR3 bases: TGTGCCAGCAGCCGATCGATTAGCGGGGGGCCTGGGCCGGGGACGCAGTATTTT. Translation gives CASSRSISGGPGPGTQYF.